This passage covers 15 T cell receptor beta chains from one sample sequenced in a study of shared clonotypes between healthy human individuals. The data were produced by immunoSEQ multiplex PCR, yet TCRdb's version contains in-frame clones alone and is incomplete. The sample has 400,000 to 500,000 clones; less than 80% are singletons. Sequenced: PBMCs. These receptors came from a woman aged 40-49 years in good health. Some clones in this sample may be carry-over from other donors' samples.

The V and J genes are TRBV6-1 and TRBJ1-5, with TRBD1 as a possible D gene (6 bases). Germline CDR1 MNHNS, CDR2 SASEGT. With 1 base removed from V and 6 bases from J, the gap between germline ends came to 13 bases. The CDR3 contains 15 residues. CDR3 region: CASSEDIGGVQPQHF. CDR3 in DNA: TGTGCCAGCAGTGAAGACATAGGGGGTGTTCAGCCCCAGCATTTT.

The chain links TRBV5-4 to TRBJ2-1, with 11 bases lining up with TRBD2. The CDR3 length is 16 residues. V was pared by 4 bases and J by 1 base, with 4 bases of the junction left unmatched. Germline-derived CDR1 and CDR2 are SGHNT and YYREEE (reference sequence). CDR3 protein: CASSIRTSGSYNEQFF. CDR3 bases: TGTGCCAGCAGCATACGGACTAGCGGGTCCTACAATGAGCAGTTCTTC.

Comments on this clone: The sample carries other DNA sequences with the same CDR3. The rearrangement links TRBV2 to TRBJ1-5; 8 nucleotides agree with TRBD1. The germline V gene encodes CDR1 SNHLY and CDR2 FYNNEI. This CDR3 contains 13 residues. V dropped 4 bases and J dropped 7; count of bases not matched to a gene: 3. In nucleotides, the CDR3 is TGTGCCAGCAGTGTGACAGGGGAACAGCCCCAGCATTTT. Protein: CASSVTGEQPQHF.

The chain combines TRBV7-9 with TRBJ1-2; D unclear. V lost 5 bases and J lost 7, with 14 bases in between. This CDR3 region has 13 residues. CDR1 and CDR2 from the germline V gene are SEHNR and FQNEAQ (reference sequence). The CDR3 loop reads CASSRGDVSGYTF. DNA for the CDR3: TGTGCCAGCAGCCGAGGAGACGTCTCTGGCTACACCTTC.

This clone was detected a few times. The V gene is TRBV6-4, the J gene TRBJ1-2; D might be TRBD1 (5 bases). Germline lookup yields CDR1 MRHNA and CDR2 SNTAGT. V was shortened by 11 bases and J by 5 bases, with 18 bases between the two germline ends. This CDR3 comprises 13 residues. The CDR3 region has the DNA TGTGCCGGATTTAGAGGGGCTGATTATGGCTACACCTTC. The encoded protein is CAGFRGADYGYTF.

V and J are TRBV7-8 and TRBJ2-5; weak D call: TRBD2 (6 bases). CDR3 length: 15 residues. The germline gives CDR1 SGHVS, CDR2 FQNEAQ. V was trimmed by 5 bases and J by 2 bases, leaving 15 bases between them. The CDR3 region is CASSTDPTRQETQYF. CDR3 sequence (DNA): TGTGCCAGCAGCACCGACCCGACTAGACAAGAGACCCAGTACTTC.

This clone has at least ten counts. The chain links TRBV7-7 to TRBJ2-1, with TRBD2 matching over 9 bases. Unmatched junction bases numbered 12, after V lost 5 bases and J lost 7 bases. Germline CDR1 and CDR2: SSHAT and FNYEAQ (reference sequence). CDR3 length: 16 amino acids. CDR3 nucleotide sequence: TGTGCCAGCAGCCAACGACTTAGCGGGAGAGCGAATGAGCAGTTCTTC. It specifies CASSQRLSGRANEQFF.

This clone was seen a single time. CDR3: CASSQLTGANPTNEKLFF. The CDR3 nucleotides read TGCGCCAGCAGTCAACTGACAGGGGCCAACCCAACTAATGAAAAACTGTTTTTT. This chain links TRBV23-1 with TRBJ1-4, with 8 bases fitting TRBD1. TRBV23-1 is classed as an ORF, of uncertain function. The CDR3 has 18 residues. The junction had 8 bases not matched to a gene; V was cut back by 2 bases and J by 0 bases.

This CDR3 reads CASSFLTSGVYEQYF. The DNA of the CDR3 is TGTGCCAGCAGCTTCCTGACTAGCGGGGTCTACGAGCAGTACTTC. The chain is built from TRBV7-2 and TRBJ2-7; 11 bases map to TRBD2. Trimming removed 3 bases from V and 3 bases from J; junction bases left unmatched: 4. CDR1 and CDR2 (germline): SGHTA, FQGNSA. The length of the CDR3 is 15 residues.

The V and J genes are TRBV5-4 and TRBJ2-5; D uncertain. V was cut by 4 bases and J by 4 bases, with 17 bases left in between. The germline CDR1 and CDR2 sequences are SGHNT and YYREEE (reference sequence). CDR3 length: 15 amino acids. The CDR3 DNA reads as TGTGCCAGCAGCAAACCGGGCCCAGGTCGAGAGACCCAGTACTTC. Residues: CASSKPGPGRETQYF.

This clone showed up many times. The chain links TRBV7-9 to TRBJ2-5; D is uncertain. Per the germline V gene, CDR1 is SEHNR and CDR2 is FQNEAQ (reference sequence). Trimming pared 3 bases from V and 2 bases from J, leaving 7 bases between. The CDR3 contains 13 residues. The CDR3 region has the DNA TGTGCCAGCAGCTTCCGGGCACAAGAGACCCAGTACTTC. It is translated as CASSFRAQETQYF. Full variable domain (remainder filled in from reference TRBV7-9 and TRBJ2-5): DTGVSQNPRHKITKRGQNVTFRCDPISEHNRLYWYRQTLGQGPEFLTYFQNEAQLEKSRLLSDRFSAERPKGSFSTLEIQRTEQGDSAMYLCASSFRAQETQYFGPGTRLLVL.

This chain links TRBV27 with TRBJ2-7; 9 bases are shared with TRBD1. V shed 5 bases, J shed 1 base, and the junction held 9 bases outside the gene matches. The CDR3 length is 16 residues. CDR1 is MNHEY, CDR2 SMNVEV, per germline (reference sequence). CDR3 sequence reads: CASSTPLTGGSYEQYF. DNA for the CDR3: TGTGCCAGCAGTACCCCCCTGACAGGGGGTTCCTACGAGCAGTACTTC.

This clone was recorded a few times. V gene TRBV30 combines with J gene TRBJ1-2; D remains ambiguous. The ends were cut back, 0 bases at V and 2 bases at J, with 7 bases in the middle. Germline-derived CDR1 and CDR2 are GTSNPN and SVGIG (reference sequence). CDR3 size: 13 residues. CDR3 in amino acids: CAWSVSENYGYTF. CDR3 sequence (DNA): TGTGCCTGGAGTGTGTCGGAGAACTATGGCTACACCTTC.

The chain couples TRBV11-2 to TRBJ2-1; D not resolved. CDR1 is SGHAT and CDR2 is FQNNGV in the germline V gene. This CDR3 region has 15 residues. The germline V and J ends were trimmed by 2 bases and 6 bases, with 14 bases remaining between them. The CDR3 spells CASSLWGGLSNEQFF. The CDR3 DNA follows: TGTGCCAGCAGCTTATGGGGTGGGCTGAGCAATGAGCAGTTCTTC.

The CDR3 sequence is CAWSGTGWAGELFF. CDR3 nucleotide sequence: TGTGCCTGGAGTGGGACAGGGTGGGCCGGGGAGCTGTTTTTT. The chain carries TRBV30 and TRBJ2-2, with TRBD1 identical over 8 bases. With V trimmed by 1 base and J by 6 bases, 4 bases remained unmatched. Looked up from germline, CDR1 is GTSNPN and CDR2 is SVGIG (reference sequence). This CDR3 contains 14 residues.